The T cell receptor (beta chain) described here comes from a study of blood T cells in healthy people across ages. Trimming stripped 7 bases from V and 2 bases from J, with 23 bases between. The germline V gene encodes CDR1 MNHNS and CDR2 SASEGT. This CDR3 spans 17 amino acids. This clonotype was seen a handful of times. Together with a sample-barcoded 5' primer, a J-beta primer mix was included in a second PCR lasting roughly 6 to 12 cycles. TCRdb passed the 5' RACE reads through MiXCR, listing each CDR3 protein once. The repertoire holds approximately 780,000 distinct CDR3 sequences, around 24% seen once, with over 2.5% in the top ten. The data also belong to a second study, concerning T cells of mothers and their children. That study reports: The cDNA synthesis received all extracted RNA, at approximately 1.5 ug per 15 ul. Sample barcodes plus 2-4 random nucleotides came from the M1S primer. Approximately 2.7 million TCR beta reads per child versus over 8.5 million per mother.

This clonotype was sampled from a boy between 10 and 17 years old in good health. The sequenced sample consisted of blood. V gene TRBV6-1 combines with J gene TRBJ2-5, with a possible D match to TRBD2 (6 bases). CDR3 bases: TGTGCCAGCATGAGGGACTCCGGGACCATAACGCAAGAGACCCAGTACTTC. It encodes CASMRDSGTITQETQYF.